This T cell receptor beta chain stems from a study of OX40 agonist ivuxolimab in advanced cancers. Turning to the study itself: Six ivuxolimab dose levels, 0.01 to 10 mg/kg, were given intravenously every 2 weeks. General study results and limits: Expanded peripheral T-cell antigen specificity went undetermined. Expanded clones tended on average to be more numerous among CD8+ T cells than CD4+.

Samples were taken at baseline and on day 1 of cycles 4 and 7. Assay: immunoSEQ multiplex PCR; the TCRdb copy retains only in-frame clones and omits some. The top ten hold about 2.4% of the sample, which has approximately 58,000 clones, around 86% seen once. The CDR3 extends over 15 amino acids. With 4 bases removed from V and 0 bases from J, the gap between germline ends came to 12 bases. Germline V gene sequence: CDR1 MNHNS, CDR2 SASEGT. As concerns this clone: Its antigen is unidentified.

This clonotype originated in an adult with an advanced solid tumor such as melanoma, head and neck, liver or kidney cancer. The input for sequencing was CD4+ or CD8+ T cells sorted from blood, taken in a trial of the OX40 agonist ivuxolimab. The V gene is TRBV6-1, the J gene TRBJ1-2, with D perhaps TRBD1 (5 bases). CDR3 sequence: CASSGGTGTNYGYTF. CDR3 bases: TGTGCCAGCAGTGGGGGCACCGGGACTAACTATGGCTACACCTTC.